This T cell receptor beta chain was retrieved from a study of TIL therapy for anti-PD-1-resistant metastatic lung cancer. On the study more broadly: Tumors were harvested before any PD-1/PD-L1 blockade. A handful of tumors were EGFR-mutant and two were ALK-rearranged.

The time point was: pre-treatment sample, taken before nivolumab and TIL therapy. Adults with stage 4 NSCLC were enrolled in a phase I trial. Turning to this clone: Its antigen is unknown.

General study findings and limits: TIL clonotype persistence in blood showed no apparent association with response.

The germline V gene has CDR1 PRHDT and CDR2 FYEKMQ (reference sequence). The length of the CDR3 is 16 residues. The ends lost 1 base at V and 10 bases at J; junction bases unmatched: 9. The immunoSEQ assay was v3. The repertoire was sequenced with immunoSEQ multiplex PCR; TCRdb's copy has only in-frame clones and lacks some. Of about 32,000 clones in the sample, about 70% were seen once. The chain uses TRBV13 and TRBJ2-1, with TRBD2 matching over 11 bases. The specimen was blood, collected at baseline. The source of this sequence is a woman aged 30 to 85 with non-small cell lung cancer. The CDR3 loop is CASSLEFGSGGAEQFF. The CDR3 DNA sequence: TGTGCCAGCAGCTTAGAGTTCGGTAGCGGGGGGGCGGAGCAGTTCTTC.